Listed below are T cell receptor beta chains from one sample, sequenced in a study of blood T cells in healthy people across ages. One entry per CDR3 protein results from TCRdb running MiXCR on the 5' RACE reads. Of 550,000 to 750,000 distinct CDR3 sequences listed, roughly 21% are singletons. Specimen: blood. The receptor set was obtained from a man between 65 and 85 years old in good health. Each CDR3 is given with its conserved first and last residue. A D gene is named only where the DNA matches it firmly. Only part of the rows carry a size: once, few, many, or a class if the clone is expanded.

J,V,D,size,CDR3,DNA
TRBJ2-7,TRBV2,TRBD2,-,CASIWTSGSSYEQYF,TGTGCCAGCATTTGGACTAGCGGGAGCTCCTACGAGCAGTACTTC
TRBJ2-5,TRBV6-6,-,-,CASSNYRPGETQYF,TGTGCCAGCAGCAACTACCGACCGGGGGAGACCCAGTACTTC
TRBJ2-2,TRBV4-3,-,few,CASSQGNANTGELFF,TGCGCCAGCAGCCAAGGGAATGCGAACACCGGGGAGCTGTTTTTT
TRBJ2-2,TRBV28,TRBD2,few,CASTPGLAGGPVGELFF,TGTGCCAGCACCCCGGGACTAGCGGGAGGGCCGGTCGGGGAGCTGTTTTTT
TRBJ1-2,TRBV5-1,-,-,CASSLEGRTNYGYTF,TGCGCCAGCAGCTTGGAGGGAAGAACTAACTATGGCTACACCTTC
TRBJ2-6,TRBV28,-,few,CASSRLSGANVLTF,TGTGCCAGCAGTCGCCTCTCTGGGGCCAACGTCCTGACTTTC
TRBJ1-2,TRBV29-1,TRBD1,few,CSSYWDSYGYTF,TGCAGCTCGTACTGGGACAGCTATGGCTACACCTTC
TRBJ2-3,TRBV12-3/TRBV12-4,-,many,CASIDYPYTDTQYF,TGTGCCAGCATCGACTATCCATACACAGATACGCAGTATTTT
TRBJ2-3,TRBV12-3/TRBV12-4,-,-,CASSLRWDSTDTQYF,TGTGCCAGCAGTTTGAGGTGGGACAGCACAGATACGCAGTATTTT
TRBJ2-1,TRBV9,TRBD2,-,CASSVRAGGPYNEQFF,TGTGCCAGCAGCGTTCGAGCGGGAGGTCCCTACAATGAGCAGTTCTTC
TRBJ2-1,TRBV2,TRBD1,many,CASRFGTGASNEQFF,TGTGCCAGCAGATTCGGGACAGGGGCCAGCAATGAGCAGTTCTTC
TRBJ2-7,TRBV7-9,TRBD2,-,CASSFGGTLVEEQYF,TGTGCCAGCAGCTTCGGGGGGACCCTAGTAGAGGAGCAGTACTTC
TRBJ2-1,TRBV12-3/TRBV12-4,TRBD2,-,CASTPGTSGRVSYNEQFF,TGTGCCAGCACCCCTGGGACTAGCGGGAGGGTCTCCTACAATGAGCAGTTCTTC
TRBJ2-7,TRBV21-1,-,many,CASSKERDSYEQYF,TGTGCCAGCAGCAAAGAAAGGGACAGCTACGAGCAGTACTTC
TRBJ2-5,TRBV4-3,TRBD1,many,CASSPGRQGRETQYF,TGCGCCAGCAGCCCAGGGAGACAGGGACGAGAGACCCAGTACTTC
TRBJ1-2,TRBV20-1,-,many,CSARWLDDAGYTF,TGCAGTGCTAGATGGCTCGACGACGCGGGCTACACCTTC
TRBJ2-7,TRBV6-2/TRBV6-3,-,few,CASRTGVSYEQYF,TGTGCCAGCAGGACCGGGGTTTCCTACGAGCAGTACTTC
TRBJ2-7,TRBV2,-,-,CASRTASSYEQYF,TGTGCCAGCAGGACCGCCTCGTCCTACGAGCAGTACTTC
TRBJ1-1,TRBV21-1,-,-,CASTNRRQDTNTEAFF,TGTGCCAGCACCAACCGGAGACAGGACACGAACACTGAAGCTTTCTTT
TRBJ2-1,TRBV6-2/TRBV6-3,-,-,CASSYTRDYNEQFF,TGTGCCAGCAGTTACACCCGGGACTACAATGAGCAGTTCTTC
TRBJ2-1,TRBV12-3/TRBV12-4,TRBD2,-,CATNELAGGSNEQFF,TGTGCCACCAACGAGCTAGCGGGAGGGAGCAATGAGCAGTTCTTC
TRBJ1-1,TRBV28,-,few,CASSSPENRNTEAFF,TGTGCCAGCAGTTCCCCCGAAAACAGGAACACTGAAGCTTTCTTT
TRBJ2-1,TRBV5-1,TRBD2,few,CASSSAETSVTNEQFF,TGCGCCAGCAGCTCCGCCGAGACTAGCGTTACCAATGAGCAGTTCTTC
TRBJ2-7,TRBV24-1,-,-,CALWYWGSYEQYF,TGTGCCCTTTGGTATTGGGGCTCCTACGAGCAGTACTTC
TRBJ2-7,TRBV27,TRBD2,few,CASSLSPGRGPYEQYF,TGTGCCAGCAGTTTATCCCCGGGGAGGGGACCCTACGAGCAGTACTTC
TRBJ2-5,TRBV29-1,TRBD1,-,CSVEQAWTGGGETQYF,TGCAGCGTTGAGCAAGCTTGGACAGGGGGCGGCGAGACCCAGTACTTC
TRBJ1-5,TRBV4-2,-,-,CASSQAPSNQPQHF,TGTGCCAGCAGCCAAGCCCCTAGCAATCAGCCCCAGCATTTT
TRBJ2-5,TRBV20-1,TRBD1,few,CSASVQGLGEQYF,TGCAGTGCCTCCGTACAGGGGTTAGGGGAGCAGTACTTC
TRBJ2-5,TRBV27,TRBD2,few,CASSPMPGLAEETQYF,TGTGCCAGCAGTCCGATGCCGGGACTAGCGGAAGAGACCCAGTACTTC
TRBJ2-3,TRBV7-3,TRBD2,many,CASSMAGGSTDTQYF,TGTGCCAGCAGTATGGCGGGGGGTAGCACAGATACGCAGTATTTT
TRBJ1-3,TRBV27,-,many,CASSPYQGNTIYF,TGTGCCAGCAGTCCCTATCAGGGAAACACCATATATTTT
TRBJ2-7,TRBV7-3,-,-,CASSPGGQYEQYF,TGTGCCAGCAGCCCAGGCGGTCAGTACGAGCAGTACTTC
TRBJ2-5,TRBV29-1,-,many,CSVEVGSRTQYF,TGCAGCGTTGAGGTGGGGAGTCGAACCCAGTACTTC
TRBJ2-1,TRBV25-1,TRBD2,-,CATGLAGGQFF,TGTGCCACAGGGCTAGCGGGAGGGCAGTTCTTC
TRBJ2-3,TRBV29-1,TRBD2,-,CSVVSSGSTDTQYF,TGCAGCGTTGTGTCTAGCGGGAGCACAGATACGCAGTATTTT
TRBJ2-7,TRBV5-5,-,many,CASSPGLGGYYEQYF,TGTGCCAGCAGCCCCGGTTTGGGGGGCTACTACGAGCAGTACTTC
TRBJ2-3,TRBV5-1,-,-,CASSLRRPSTDTQYF,TGCGCCAGCAGCTTGCGCAGGCCTAGCACAGATACGCAGTATTTT
TRBJ1-5,TRBV3-1,-,few,CASSQDQVAPQHF,TGTGCCAGCAGCCAAGATCAGGTAGCCCCCCAGCATTTT
TRBJ2-1,TRBV7-6,TRBD2,-,CASSTTSGTSYNEQFF,TGTGCCAGCAGCACTACTAGCGGGACCTCCTACAATGAGCAGTTCTTC
TRBJ2-7,TRBV2,-,-,CASSGNRNNEQYF,TGTGCCAGCAGTGGAAATAGGAACAATGAGCAGTACTTC
TRBJ2-4,TRBV20-1,TRBD2,few,CSARSPTSGKNIQYF,TGCAGTGCTAGGAGCCCTACTAGCGGCAAAAACATTCAGTACTTC
TRBJ2-7,TRBV3-1,TRBD2,-,CASSQGLAGASEQYF,TGTGCCAGCAGCCAGGGACTAGCGGGAGCTAGCGAGCAATACTTC
TRBJ2-1,TRBV20-1,TRBD2,-,CSARRAGARNEQFF,TGCAGTGCTAGACGAGCGGGAGCGAGAAATGAGCAGTTCTTC
TRBJ1-2,TRBV12-3/TRBV12-4,TRBD1,-,CASSGQGMRYTF,TGTGCCAGCAGTGGACAGGGTATGCGCTACACCTTC
TRBJ2-3,TRBV11-2,-,-,CASSLVRGSSTDTQYF,TGTGCCAGCAGCTTAGTGCGGGGATCCAGCACAGATACGCAGTATTTT
TRBJ2-2,TRBV2,-,-,CASKGESTGELFF,TGTGCCTCGAAGGGGGAGAGCACCGGGGAGCTGTTTTTT
TRBJ2-1,TRBV20-1,TRBD2,-,CSARLASGSNEQFF,TGCAGTGCTAGGTTGGCTAGCGGGAGCAATGAGCAGTTCTTC
TRBJ2-5,TRBV20-1,TRBD1,-,CSAAQGVGQETQYF,TGCAGTGCAGCACAGGGGGTTGGGCAAGAGACCCAGTACTTC
TRBJ2-1,TRBV10-3,TRBD2,-,CAIGTSGSPDNEQFF,TGTGCCATCGGGACTAGCGGGAGCCCAGACAATGAGCAGTTCTTC
TRBJ2-5,TRBV20-1,-,few,CSARADYQETQYF,TGCAGTGCTAGGGCGGACTACCAAGAGACCCAGTACTTC
TRBJ2-5,TRBV6-5,TRBD2,-,CASSYSGLAPETQYF,TGTGCCAGCAGTTACTCGGGACTAGCGCCAGAGACCCAGTACTTC
TRBJ2-3,TRBV15,TRBD2,-,CATSRDSLAGAGDTQYF,TGTGCCACCAGCAGAGATAGCCTAGCGGGAGCGGGAGATACGCAGTATTTT
TRBJ1-1,TRBV5-1,-,-,CASSLGGGGKNTEAFF,TGCGCCAGCAGCTTGGGGGGGGGAGGCAAGAACACTGAAGCTTTCTTT
TRBJ2-2,TRBV9,TRBD2,-,CASRGLGNTGELFF,TGTGCCAGCAGGGGACTAGGGAACACCGGGGAGCTGTTTTTT
TRBJ2-1,TRBV7-9,TRBD2,many,CASSLKGGLLAGANEQFF,TGTGCCAGCAGCTTAAAAGGAGGGCTTCTAGCGGGGGCTAATGAGCAGTTCTTC